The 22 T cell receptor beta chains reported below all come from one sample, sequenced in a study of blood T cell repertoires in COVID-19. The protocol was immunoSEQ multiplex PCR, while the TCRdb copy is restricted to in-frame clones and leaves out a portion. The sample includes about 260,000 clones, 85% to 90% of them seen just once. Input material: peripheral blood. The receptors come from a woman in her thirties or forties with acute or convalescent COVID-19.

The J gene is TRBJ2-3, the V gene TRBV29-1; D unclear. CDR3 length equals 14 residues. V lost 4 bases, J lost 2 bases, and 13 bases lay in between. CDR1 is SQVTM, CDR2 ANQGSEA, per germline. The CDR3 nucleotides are TGCAGCGTTGTCGGGTTAACACACACAGATACGCAGTATTTT. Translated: CSVVGLTHTDTQYF.

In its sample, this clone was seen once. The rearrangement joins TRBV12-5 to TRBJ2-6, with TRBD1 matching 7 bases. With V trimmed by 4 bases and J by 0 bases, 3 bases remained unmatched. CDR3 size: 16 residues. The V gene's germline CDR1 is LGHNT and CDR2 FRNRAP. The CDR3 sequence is CASGWDSLSGANVLTF. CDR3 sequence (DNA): TGTGCTAGTGGTTGGGACAGCCTCTCTGGGGCCAACGTCCTGACTTTC.

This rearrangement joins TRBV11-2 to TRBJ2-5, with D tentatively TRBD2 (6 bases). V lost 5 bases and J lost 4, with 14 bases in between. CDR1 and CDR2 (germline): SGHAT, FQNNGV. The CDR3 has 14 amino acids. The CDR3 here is CASSPGLAGETQYF. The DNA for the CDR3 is TGTGCCAGCAGCCCGGGACTTGCTGGAGAGACCCAGTACTTC.

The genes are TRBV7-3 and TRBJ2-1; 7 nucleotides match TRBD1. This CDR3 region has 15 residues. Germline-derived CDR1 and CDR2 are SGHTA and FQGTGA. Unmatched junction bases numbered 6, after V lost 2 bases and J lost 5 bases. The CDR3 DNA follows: TGTGCCAGCAGCTTAGTAGGGGGCTGGGACAATGAGCAGTTCTTC. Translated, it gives CASSLVGGWDNEQFF.

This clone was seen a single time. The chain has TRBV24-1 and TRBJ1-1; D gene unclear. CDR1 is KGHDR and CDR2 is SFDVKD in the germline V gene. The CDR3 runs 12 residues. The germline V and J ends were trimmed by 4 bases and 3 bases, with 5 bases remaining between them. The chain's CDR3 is CATSDPDTEAFF. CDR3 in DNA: TGTGCCACCAGTGACCCTGACACTGAAGCTTTCTTT.

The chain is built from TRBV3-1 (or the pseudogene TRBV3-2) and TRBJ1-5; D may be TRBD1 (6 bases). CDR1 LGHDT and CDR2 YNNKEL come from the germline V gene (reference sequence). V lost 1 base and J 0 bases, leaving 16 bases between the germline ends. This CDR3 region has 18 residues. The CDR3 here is CASSQGVPDSYSNQPQHF. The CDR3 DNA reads TGTGCCAGCAGCCAAGGGGTCCCGGACAGTTATAGCAATCAGCCCCAGCATTTT.

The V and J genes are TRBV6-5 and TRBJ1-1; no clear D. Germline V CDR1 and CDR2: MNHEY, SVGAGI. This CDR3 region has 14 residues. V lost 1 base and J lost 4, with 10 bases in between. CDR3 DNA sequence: TGTGCCAGCAGTTACTATGGGAGAGGCACTGAAGCTTTCTTT. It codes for CASSYYGRGTEAFF.

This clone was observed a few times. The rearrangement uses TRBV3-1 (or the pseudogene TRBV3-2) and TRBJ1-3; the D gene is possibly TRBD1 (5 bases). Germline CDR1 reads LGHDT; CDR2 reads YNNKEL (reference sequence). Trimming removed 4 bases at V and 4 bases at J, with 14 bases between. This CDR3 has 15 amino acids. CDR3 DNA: TGTGCCAGCAGCCCTTTTCAGGGATCCGGAAACACCATATATTTT. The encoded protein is CASSPFQGSGNTIYF.

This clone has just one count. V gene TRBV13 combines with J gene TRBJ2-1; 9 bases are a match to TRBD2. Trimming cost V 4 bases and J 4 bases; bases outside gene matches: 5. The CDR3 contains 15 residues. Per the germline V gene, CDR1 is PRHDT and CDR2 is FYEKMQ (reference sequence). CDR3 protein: CASSSRLADYNEQFF. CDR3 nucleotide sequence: TGTGCCAGCAGCTCCCGACTAGCGGATTACAATGAGCAGTTCTTC.

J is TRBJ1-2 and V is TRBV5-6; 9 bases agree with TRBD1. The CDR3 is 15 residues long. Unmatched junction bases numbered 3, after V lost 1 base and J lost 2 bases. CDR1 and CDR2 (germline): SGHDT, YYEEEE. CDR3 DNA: TGTGCCAGCAGCTTGCTTGGGACAGGGAACTATGGCTACACCTTC. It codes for CASSLLGTGNYGYTF.

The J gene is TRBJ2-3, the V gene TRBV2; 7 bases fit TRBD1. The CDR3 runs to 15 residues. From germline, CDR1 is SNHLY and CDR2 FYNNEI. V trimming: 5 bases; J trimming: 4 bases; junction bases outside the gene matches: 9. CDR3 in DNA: TGTGCCAGCAGTTACAGGGGTAGAGACCCAGATACGCAGTATTTT. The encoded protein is CASSYRGRDPDTQYF.

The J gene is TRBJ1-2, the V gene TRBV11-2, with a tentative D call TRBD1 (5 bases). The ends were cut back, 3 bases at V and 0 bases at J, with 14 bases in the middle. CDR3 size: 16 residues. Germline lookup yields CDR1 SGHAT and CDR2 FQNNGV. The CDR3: CASSFGMGLPNYGYTF. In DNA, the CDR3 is TGTGCCAGCAGCTTTGGGATGGGACTTCCTAACTATGGCTACACCTTC.

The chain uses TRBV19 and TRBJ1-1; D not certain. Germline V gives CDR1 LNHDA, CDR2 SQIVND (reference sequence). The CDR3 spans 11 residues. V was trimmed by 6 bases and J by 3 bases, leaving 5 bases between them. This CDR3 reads CASSQYTEAFF. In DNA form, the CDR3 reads TGTGCCAGTAGCCAATACACTGAAGCTTTCTTT.

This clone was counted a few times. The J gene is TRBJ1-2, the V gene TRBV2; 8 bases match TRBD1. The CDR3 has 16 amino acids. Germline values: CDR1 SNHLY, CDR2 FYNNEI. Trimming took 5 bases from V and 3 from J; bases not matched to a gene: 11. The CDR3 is CASSYIDRGKDYGYTF. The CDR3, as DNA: TGTGCCAGCAGTTATATCGACAGGGGTAAGGACTATGGCTACACCTTC.

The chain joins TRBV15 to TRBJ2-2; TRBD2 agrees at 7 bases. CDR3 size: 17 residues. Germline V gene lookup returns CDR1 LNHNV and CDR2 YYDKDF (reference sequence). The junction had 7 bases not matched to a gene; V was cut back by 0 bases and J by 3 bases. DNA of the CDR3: TGTGCCACCAGCAGAGATTGGGGGGGGATGGACACCGGGGAGCTGTTTTTT. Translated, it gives CATSRDWGGMDTGELFF.

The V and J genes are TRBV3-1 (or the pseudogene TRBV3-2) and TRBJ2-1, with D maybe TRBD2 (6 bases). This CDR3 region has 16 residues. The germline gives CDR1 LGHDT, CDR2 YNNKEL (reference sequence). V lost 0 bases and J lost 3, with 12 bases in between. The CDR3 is CASSQDGMGGYNEQFF. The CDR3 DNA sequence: TGTGCCAGCAGCCAAGACGGGATGGGGGGCTACAATGAGCAGTTCTTC.

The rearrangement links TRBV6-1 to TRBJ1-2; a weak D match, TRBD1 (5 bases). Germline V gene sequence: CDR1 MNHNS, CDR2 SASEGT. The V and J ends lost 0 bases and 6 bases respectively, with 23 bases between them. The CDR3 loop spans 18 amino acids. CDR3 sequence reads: CASSEALIFLAGPDGYTF. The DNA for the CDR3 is TGTGCCAGCAGTGAAGCGTTGATTTTTCTAGCGGGACCTGATGGCTACACCTTC.

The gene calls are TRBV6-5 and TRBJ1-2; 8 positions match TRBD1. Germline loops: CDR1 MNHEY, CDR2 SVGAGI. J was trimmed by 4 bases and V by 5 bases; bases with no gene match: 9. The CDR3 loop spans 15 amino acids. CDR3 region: CASSQQTGDGYGYTF. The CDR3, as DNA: TGTGCCAGCAGTCAGCAGACAGGGGATGGCTATGGCTACACCTTC.

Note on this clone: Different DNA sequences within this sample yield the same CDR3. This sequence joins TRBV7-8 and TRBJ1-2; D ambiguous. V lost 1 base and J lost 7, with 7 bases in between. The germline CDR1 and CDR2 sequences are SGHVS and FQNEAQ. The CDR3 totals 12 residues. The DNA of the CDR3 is TGTGCCAGCAGCTTAGGTGGCGGTGGCTACACCTTC. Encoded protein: CASSLGGGGYTF.

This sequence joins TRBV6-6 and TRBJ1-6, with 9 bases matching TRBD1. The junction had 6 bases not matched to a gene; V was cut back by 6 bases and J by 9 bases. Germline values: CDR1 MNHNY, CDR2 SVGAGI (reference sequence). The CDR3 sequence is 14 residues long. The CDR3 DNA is TGTGCCAGCAGGACTTCGGGACAGGGTTCACCCCTCCACTTT. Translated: CASRTSGQGSPLHF.

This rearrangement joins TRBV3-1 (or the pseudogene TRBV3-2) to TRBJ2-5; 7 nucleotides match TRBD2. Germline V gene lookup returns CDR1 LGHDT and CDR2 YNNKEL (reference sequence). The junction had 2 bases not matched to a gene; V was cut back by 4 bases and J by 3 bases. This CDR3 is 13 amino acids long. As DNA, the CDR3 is TGTGCCAGCAGCCGGAGCGGGGAAGAGACCCAGTACTTC. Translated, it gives CASSRSGEETQYF.

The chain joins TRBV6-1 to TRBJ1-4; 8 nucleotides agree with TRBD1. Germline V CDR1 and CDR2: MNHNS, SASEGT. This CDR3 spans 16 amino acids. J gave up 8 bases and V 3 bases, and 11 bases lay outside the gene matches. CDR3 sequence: CASSETLTGAIEKLFF. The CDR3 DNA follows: TGTGCCAGCAGTGAGACGTTGACAGGGGCAATAGAAAAACTGTTTTTT.